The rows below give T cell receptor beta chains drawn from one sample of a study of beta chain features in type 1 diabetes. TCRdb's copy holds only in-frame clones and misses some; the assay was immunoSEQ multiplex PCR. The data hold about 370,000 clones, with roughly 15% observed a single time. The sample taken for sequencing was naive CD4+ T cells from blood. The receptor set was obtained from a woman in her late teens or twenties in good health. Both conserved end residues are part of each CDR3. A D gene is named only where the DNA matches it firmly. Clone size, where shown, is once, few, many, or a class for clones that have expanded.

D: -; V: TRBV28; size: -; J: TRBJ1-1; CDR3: CASSSIGEGYTEAFF; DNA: TGTGCCAGCAGTTCAATAGGGGAAGGTTATACTGAAGCTTTCTTT
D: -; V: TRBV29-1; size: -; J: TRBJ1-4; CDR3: CSVDSGDNEKLFF; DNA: TGCAGCGTTGACTCCGGTGATAATGAAAAACTGTTTTTT
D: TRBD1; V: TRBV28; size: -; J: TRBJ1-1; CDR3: CASSGQGAGTEAFF; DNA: TGTGCCAGCAGTGGACAGGGGGCGGGCACTGAAGCTTTCTTT
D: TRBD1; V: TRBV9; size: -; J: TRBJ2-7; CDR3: CASSVFWDRDYEQYF; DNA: TGTGCCAGCAGCGTATTTTGGGACAGGGACTACGAGCAGTACTTC
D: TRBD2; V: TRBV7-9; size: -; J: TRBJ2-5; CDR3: CASSLGSLAGANQETQYF; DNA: TGTGCCAGCAGCTTAGGATCCCTAGCGGGAGCGAATCAAGAGACCCAGTACTTC
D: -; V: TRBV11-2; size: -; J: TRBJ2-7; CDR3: CASSLDPSYEQYF; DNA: TGTGCCAGCAGCTTAGATCCCAGCTACGAGCAGTACTTC
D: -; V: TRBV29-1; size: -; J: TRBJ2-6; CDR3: CSVGPGSGANVLTF; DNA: TGCAGCGTGGGGCCCGGTTCTGGGGCCAACGTCCTGACTTTC
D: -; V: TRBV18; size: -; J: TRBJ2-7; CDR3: CASSPLEFAGGYEQYF; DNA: TGTGCCAGCTCACCACTAGAATTCGCAGGAGGGTACGAGCAGTACTTC
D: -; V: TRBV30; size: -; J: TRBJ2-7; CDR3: CAWSEQSLYEQYF; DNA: TGTGCCTGGAGTGAACAGAGCCTCTACGAGCAGTACTTC
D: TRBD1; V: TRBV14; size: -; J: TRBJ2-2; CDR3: CASSQQTGTATGELFF; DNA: TGTGCCAGCAGCCAACAGACCGGGACAGCCACCGGGGAGCTGTTTTTT
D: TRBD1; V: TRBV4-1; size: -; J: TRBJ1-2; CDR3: CASSQSLQGAKGYTF; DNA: TGCGCCAGCAGCCAATCGCTCCAGGGGGCCAAGGGCTACACCTTC
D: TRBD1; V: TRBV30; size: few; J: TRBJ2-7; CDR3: CAWEGASMGAYEQYF; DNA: TGTGCCTGGGAGGGGGCTAGCATGGGCGCCTACGAGCAGTACTTC
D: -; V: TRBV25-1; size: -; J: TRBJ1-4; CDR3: CASSESVGQGKLFF; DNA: TGTGCCAGCAGTGAATCGGTGGGTCAGGGAAAACTGTTTTTT
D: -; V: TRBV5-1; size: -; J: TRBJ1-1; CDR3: CASSSEGGMNTEAFF; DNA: TGCGCCAGCAGCTCCGAGGGCGGTATGAACACTGAAGCTTTCTTT
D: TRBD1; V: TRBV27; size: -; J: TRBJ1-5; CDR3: CASSAQGVGYQPQHF; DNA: TGTGCCAGCTCGGCACAGGGGGTGGGGTATCAGCCCCAGCATTTT
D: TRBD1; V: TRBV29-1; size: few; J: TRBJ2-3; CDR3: CSVGNRGQGADTQYF; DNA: TGCAGCGTTGGGAACAGGGGGCAGGGAGCAGATACGCAGTATTTT